One T cell receptor beta chain is described in this entry. The CDR3 sequence is 14 residues long. Germline V CDR1 and CDR2: MNHNS, SASEGT. The V gene end was trimmed by 6 bases and the J gene end by 4 bases; junction bases not matched to a gene: 3. This entry comes from a study of T cell changes during pregnancy in multiple sclerosis. Some clones are missing from TCRdb's copy, which holds only in-frame ones; the method was immunoSEQ multiplex PCR. The sample shows tens of thousands of clones, 92% of them seen only once. The V call is TRBV6-1, the J call TRBJ2-1, with 10 nucleotides matching TRBD2. The input for sequencing was peripheral blood, taken in the second trimester of pregnancy. The sequence derives from a female donor in good health, enrolled as a control in a pregnancy study. The DNA of the CDR3 is TGTGCCAGCAGCTTAGCGGGAGGATACAATGAGCAGTTCTTC. Protein sequence: CASSLAGGYNEQFF.